The 27 T cell receptor beta chains listed next were all sequenced from one sample in a study of T-cell memory formation after mild COVID-19. Via MiXCR, TCRdb re-called the 5' RACE reads, giving one row per CDR3 protein. The sample carries 550,000 to 600,000 distinct CDR3 sequences, roughly a sixth recorded once. What was sequenced was PBMCs or a T cell subset sorted from them (not recorded which). The receptors stem from an adult woman who had mild COVID-19 (a few samples of this study predate the infection). Cell type and time point are not known.

This clonotype was seen more than once but under ten times. The chain uses TRBV15 and TRBJ1-5, with D possibly matching TRBD1 (5 bases). The germline CDR1 and CDR2 sequences are LNHNV and YYDKDF (reference sequence). The V and J ends lost 0 bases and 5 bases respectively, with 17 bases between them. The CDR3 is 17 amino acids. The CDR3 here is CATSRDRAGGLHQPQHF. The CDR3, as DNA: TGTGCCACCAGCAGAGATCGGGCGGGGGGTCTTCATCAGCCCCAGCATTTT.

The chain carries TRBV6-2 or TRBV6-3 and TRBJ1-5, with unresolved D. Germline CDR1 is MNHEY and CDR2 is SVGEGT. The length of the CDR3 is 14 residues. Trimming left V 8 bases short and J 2 bases short, with 13 bases between. The CDR3 nucleotides read TGTGCCAGCCGGCGTGGGGTTGGCAATCAGCCCCAGCATTTT. Protein: CASRRGVGNQPQHF.

The V and J genes are TRBV9 and TRBJ2-1; 11 positions match TRBD1. V lost 2 bases to trimming and J lost 9 bases; unmatched junction nucleotides: 4. Germline CDR1 and CDR2: SGDLS and YYNGEE. The CDR3 runs 14 residues. In DNA, the CDR3 is TGTGCCAGCAGCGTTAGGACAGGGGGCGTTGAGCAGTTCTTC. This sequence encodes CASSVRTGGVEQFF.

V and J are TRBV15 and TRBJ2-7; 7 positions match TRBD1. Germline CDR1 is LNHNV and CDR2 is YYDKDF (reference sequence). This CDR3 is built from 12 residues. V trimming: 4 bases; J trimming: 4 bases; junction bases outside the gene matches: 1. The CDR3 sequence: CATSKGQYEQYF. The CDR3 DNA reads as TGTGCCACCAGCAAGGGACAGTACGAGCAGTACTTC.

This chain joins TRBV4-1 and TRBJ1-5; D is ambiguous. V was trimmed by 1 base and J by 1 base, leaving 11 bases between them. The CDR3 has 16 amino acids. Germline loops: CDR1 MGHRA, CDR2 YSYEKL. Here the CDR3 DNA reads TGCGCCAGCAGCCAAGCTACAGCGTGGAGCAATCAGCCCCAGCATTTT. This translates into CASSQATAWSNQPQHF.

The J gene is TRBJ2-3, the V gene TRBV7-9; 9 bases fit TRBD1. There are 16 residues in the CDR3. CDR1 is SEHNR, CDR2 FQNEAQ, per germline (reference sequence). The V segment lost 3 bases and the J segment 7 bases; nucleotides outside the gene matches: 11. CDR3 sequence: CASSFGENRGPNTQYF. DNA of the CDR3: TGTGCCAGCAGCTTTGGAGAAAACAGGGGGCCAAATACGCAGTATTTT.

This clonotype occurred a few times. The V gene is TRBV6-1, the J gene TRBJ2-1; D perhaps matches TRBD1 (6 bases). CDR3 size: 13 residues. Trimming left V 6 bases short and J 6 bases short, with 12 bases between. Germline loops: CDR1 MNHNS, CDR2 SASEGT. Written as DNA, the CDR3 is TGTGCCAGCAGGGCTAGGGGGTTCAATGAGCAGTTCTTC. Protein sequence: CASRARGFNEQFF.

This clonotype was detected only a few times. V usage is TRBV7-2 and J usage is TRBJ2-1; unclear D gene. The CDR3 consists of 14 residues. V was shortened by 3 bases and J by 5 bases, with 11 bases between the two germline ends. Germline V gene data show CDR1 as SGHTA and CDR2 as FQGNSA. The CDR3 coding sequence is TGTGCCAGCAGCTTGAGGCCCACCAACAATGAGCAGTTCTTC. Its protein is CASSLRPTNNEQFF.

CDR3: CATSRDRGRYGYTF. In DNA form, the CDR3 reads TGTGCCACCAGCCGGGACAGGGGGAGGTATGGCTACACCTTC. This chain joins TRBV15 and TRBJ1-2; TRBD1 matches 11 bases. Per germline, CDR1 LNHNV and CDR2 YYDKDF (reference sequence). V lost 5 bases to trimming and J lost 5 bases; unmatched junction nucleotides: 4. This CDR3 has 14 amino acids.

Only a few counts were recorded for this clonotype. The chain has TRBV2 and TRBJ1-1, with 7 bases aligning to TRBD1. The germline V gene has CDR1 SNHLY and CDR2 FYNNEI. V dropped 9 bases and J dropped 7; count of bases not matched to a gene: 17. CDR3 size: 15 residues. CDR3 protein: CARNPVTGLLIEAFF. As DNA, the CDR3 is TGTGCCAGGAATCCCGTGACAGGGTTACTAATTGAAGCTTTCTTT.

This clonotype has only a few counts. This CDR3 reads CASSGTHHYEQYF. The CDR3 coding sequence is TGTGCCAGCAGTGGGACACACCACTACGAGCAGTACTTC. The rearrangement links TRBV2 to TRBJ2-7, with D perhaps TRBD1 (5 bases). Looked up from germline, CDR1 is SNHLY and CDR2 is FYNNEI. This CDR3 region has 13 residues. V shed 4 bases and J shed 3 bases, with 10 bases lying between them.

This clonotype was seen more than once but under ten times. The chain links TRBV6-2 or TRBV6-3 to TRBJ2-7; perhaps D is TRBD1 or TRBD2 (5 bases each). The CDR3 has 13 amino acids. Germline CDR1 MNHEY, CDR2 SVGEGT. With 7 bases removed from V and 5 bases from J, the gap between germline ends came to 15 bases. Here the CDR3 DNA reads TGTGCCAGCAACCGGGACCAGCTACACGAGCAGTACTTC. This sequence encodes CASNRDQLHEQYF.

This clonotype was found a few times. The gene calls are TRBV18 and TRBJ1-1; TRBD1 is a possible D gene (5 bases). V lost 2 bases, J lost 1 base, and 8 bases lay in between. The CDR3 length is 14 residues. CDR1 is KGHSH, CDR2 LQKENI, per germline. CDR3 nucleotides: TGTGCCAGCTCACCATCCCAGGGGAACACTGAAGCTTTCTTT. Encoded protein: CASSPSQGNTEAFF.

This clonotype was picked up a small number of times. The junction does not match germline at one end; this may be a read error. The V call is TRBV7-8, the J call TRBJ2-5; 9 positions agree with TRBD2. CDR3 length equals 14 residues. CDR1 is SGHVS and CDR2 is FQNEAQ in the germline V gene. In DNA form, the CDR3 reads TGTGCCAGCAGTCTAGCTGCTAGCGGGGAGATCCAGTACTTC. Encoded protein: CASSLAASGEIQYF.

This chain links TRBV7-9 with TRBJ2-1, with TRBD2 matching over 10 bases. Losses at the gene ends were 7 bases for V and 4 bases for J; bases not matched to a gene: 13. Looked up from germline, CDR1 is SEHNR and CDR2 is FQNEAQ (reference sequence). This CDR3 comprises 17 residues. Here the CDR3 reads CASTPGERGGLYNEQFF. The CDR3 region has the DNA TGTGCCAGCACCCCGGGCGAGCGGGGGGGCTTGTACAATGAGCAGTTCTTC.

The sample holds a few counts of this clonotype. The V gene is TRBV5-1, the J gene TRBJ1-2; maybe TRBD1 (6 bases). Germline assignment: CDR1 SGHRS and CDR2 YFSETQ. Trimming stripped 5 bases from V and 6 bases from J, with 17 bases between. The CDR3 is 14 amino acids. The CDR3 sequence is CASSIMTGWDGYTF. The CDR3 DNA is TGCGCCAGCAGTATCATGACAGGTTGGGATGGCTACACCTTC.

This clonotype was observed a few times. CDR3 loop: CASSSSRIGTGFGYTF. DNA for the CDR3: TGTGCCAGCAGTTCCTCCCGAATCGGGACAGGGTTTGGCTACACCTTC. The chain couples TRBV2 to TRBJ1-2, with 9 bases aligning to TRBD1. Unmatched junction bases numbered 14, after V lost 5 bases and J lost 7 bases. The CDR3 sequence is 16 residues long. Germline V CDR1 and CDR2: SNHLY, FYNNEI.

The rearrangement links TRBV6-6 to TRBJ2-5; possibly TRBD1 for D (6 bases). This CDR3 has 14 residues. The germline V and J ends were trimmed by 3 bases and 4 bases, with 12 bases remaining between them. Germline V gene sequence: CDR1 MNHNY, CDR2 SVGAGI (reference sequence). The CDR3 loop reads CASSYSGVGETQYF. DNA for the CDR3: TGTGCCAGCAGTTATTCAGGGGTGGGAGAGACCCAGTACTTC.

This clonotype was detected a few times. The V and J genes are TRBV29-1 and TRBJ2-7, with D possibly TRBD1 on 6 matching bases. V dropped 6 bases and J dropped 3 bases, with 15 bases sitting between them. Germline V lookup: CDR1 SQVTM, CDR2 ANQGSEA. The CDR3 loop spans 13 amino acids. In nucleotides, the CDR3 is TGCAGCGTCGGACAGACCCAAAACTACGAGCAGTACTTC. Translation gives CSVGQTQNYEQYF.

The rearrangement joins TRBV10-3 to TRBJ2-5; TRBD1 matches at 8 bases. J lost 6 bases, V lost 3 bases, and 9 bases had no gene match. Germline V lookup: CDR1 ENHRY, CDR2 SYGVKD. The CDR3 is 15 amino acids. The CDR3 sequence: CAISDGSGGRQTQYF. The CDR3 DNA is TGTGCCATCAGTGATGGATCAGGGGGCCGGCAGACCCAGTACTTC.

The rearrangement joins TRBV5-5 to TRBJ2-7; possible D gene TRBD2, 5 bases. V was pared by 4 bases and J by 5 bases, with 19 bases between. There are 15 residues in the CDR3. CDR1 and CDR2 from the germline V gene are SGHKS and YYEKEE (reference sequence). The CDR3 sequence: CASSPPGGTADEQYF. The CDR3 DNA sequence: TGTGCCAGCAGCCCCCCCGGCGGTACAGCGGACGAGCAGTACTTC.

The table lists this clonotype with a few counts. V and J are TRBV5-4 and TRBJ1-2; 10 nucleotides agree with TRBD1. V shed 0 bases and J 2 bases; nucleotides not matched to a gene: 7. There are 17 residues in the CDR3. CDR1 SGHNT and CDR2 YYREEE come from the germline V gene (reference sequence). DNA of the CDR3: TGTGCCAGCAGCTTGGGCTTACCGGGACAGGGGAACTATGGCTACACCTTC. This encodes CASSLGLPGQGNYGYTF.

This clonotype was observed many times. V is TRBV7-9 and J is TRBJ2-7; D gene ambiguous. This CDR3 has 13 amino acids. Per germline, CDR1 SEHNR and CDR2 FQNEAQ (reference sequence). The V gene lost 1 base and the J gene lost 3 bases, with 7 bases spanning the gap. The CDR3 region is CASSLGQIYEQYF. The CDR3 DNA sequence: TGTGCCAGCAGCTTAGGGCAGATCTACGAGCAGTACTTC.

This clonotype came up a few times. The chain has TRBV18 and TRBJ2-5, with D perhaps assigned TRBD1 or TRBD2 (6 bases each). The V gene's germline CDR1 is KGHSH and CDR2 LQKENI. V lost 3 bases to trimming and J lost 6 bases, with 17 bases between them. CDR3 size: 15 residues. In DNA, the CDR3 is TGTGCCAGCTCACCTCCCGGGGGCAGAGAACAGACCCAGTACTTC. Its translation is CASSPPGGREQTQYF.

This clonotype has a count of ten or more. This chain joins TRBV6-1 and TRBJ2-5, with TRBD2 identical over 13 bases. J gave up 0 bases and V 9 bases, and 16 bases lay outside the gene matches. Germline assignment: CDR1 MNHNS and CDR2 SASEGT. The CDR3 is made up of 19 amino acids. The CDR3 DNA sequence: TGTGCCAGTACTGGAGCGGGGACTAGCGGGGAACCGTACCAAGAGACCCAGTACTTC. Translating gives CASTGAGTSGEPYQETQYF.

This clonotype was counted a few times. V and J are TRBV6-2 or TRBV6-3 and TRBJ1-5, with unresolved D. The V gene's germline CDR1 is MNHEY and CDR2 SVGEGT. The length of the CDR3 is 15 residues. The V end lost 6 bases, the J end lost 1 base, and 13 bases lay between the germline ends. CDR3 region: CASSFVGGSNQPQHF. In DNA form, the CDR3 reads TGTGCCAGCAGCTTCGTCGGTGGGAGCAATCAGCCCCAGCATTTT.

This clonotype was observed a few times. In DNA, the CDR3 is TGTGCCAGCGCGACAGCCAGTTATAACTATGGCTACACCTTC. Protein product: CASATASYNYGYTF. This chain uses TRBV7-9 with TRBJ1-2; possibly TRBD1 for D (5 bases). V was cut by 8 bases and J by 1 base, with 14 bases left in between. CDR3 length: 14 amino acids. Germline V CDR1 and CDR2: SEHNR, FQNEAQ (reference sequence).